What follows are 18 T cell receptor beta chains derived from one specimen sequenced in a study of graft-versus-host responses after intestinal transplantation. To release intraepithelial and lamina propria lymphocytes, the graft tissue was processed. The protocol was immunoSEQ multiplex PCR, while the TCRdb copy is restricted to in-frame clones and leaves out a portion. The sample records more than 3,500 clones, 70% to 80% being singletons. Source: ileum tissue, taken 9 days after transplant. The receptors derive from a human patient who received an intestinal transplant, so some T cells may come from the graft donor.

The V call is TRBV6-6, the J call TRBJ2-5; D is perhaps TRBD1 or TRBD2 (5 bases each). Germline V gives CDR1 MNHNY, CDR2 SVGAGI (reference sequence). The CDR3 extends over 16 amino acids. V was clipped by 4 bases and J by 7 bases, with 22 bases between them. In DNA, the CDR3 is TGTGCCAGCAGTTCAGCCGGGACCCACGTCTTTGGGACCCAGTACTTC. Residues: CASSSAGTHVFGTQYF.

In nucleotides, the CDR3 is TGTGCCAGCAGTTTACTCTCGGGGGGACCAACTAATGAAAAACTGTTTTTT. Its translation is CASSLLSGGPTNEKLFF. The gene calls are TRBV5-8 and TRBJ1-4, with D possibly TRBD1 on 5 matching bases. This CDR3 region has 17 residues. Between the trimmed V and J ends, which lost 5 bases and 0 bases, there was a span of 17 bases. Germline-derived CDR1 and CDR2 are SGHTS and YDEGEE.

The genes are TRBV2 and TRBJ1-1; D perhaps matches TRBD1 (5 bases). This CDR3 contains 15 residues. The V gene lost 4 bases and the J gene lost 3 bases, with 15 bases spanning the gap. The germline V gene encodes CDR1 SNHLY and CDR2 FYNNEI. The CDR3 loop is CASSGVGGGYTEAFF. CDR3 nucleotide sequence: TGTGCCAGCAGTGGGGTGGGGGGGGGTTACACTGAAGCTTTCTTT.

This clone was seen more than once but under ten times. The rearrangement links TRBV29-1 to TRBJ2-5; 7 nucleotides agree with TRBD2. Trimming cost V 7 bases and J 3 bases; bases outside gene matches: 8. Germline V gives CDR1 SQVTM, CDR2 ANQGSEA. The CDR3 sequence is 13 residues long. CDR3 sequence: CSGGREDKETQYF. In nucleotides, the CDR3 is TGCAGCGGGGGTCGGGAGGACAAAGAGACCCAGTACTTC.

This rearrangement joins TRBV6-1 to TRBJ2-7, with TRBD2 identical over 10 bases. V shed 5 bases and J 0 bases; nucleotides not matched to a gene: 4. This CDR3 has 15 residues. Germline V gene sequence: CDR1 MNHNS, CDR2 SASEGT. CDR3 sequence reads: CASSKQRGGSYEQYF. The CDR3 coding sequence is TGTGCCAGCAGTAAACAGCGGGGGGGCTCCTACGAGCAGTACTTC.

V gene TRBV25-1 combines with J gene TRBJ1-1; no definite D call. CDR1 and CDR2 from the germline V gene are MGHDK and SYGVNS. With 3 bases removed from V and 4 bases from J, the gap between germline ends came to 3 bases. There are 11 residues in the CDR3. The CDR3 coding sequence is TGTGCCAGCAGTGACCCCACTGAAGCTTTCTTT. Translating it yields CASSDPTEAFF.

V gene TRBV10-2 combines with J gene TRBJ2-1; D is unclear. CDR1 and CDR2 from the germline V gene are WSHSY and SAAADI. This CDR3 spans 11 amino acids. V lost 7 bases and J 6 bases, leaving 7 bases between the germline ends. CDR3 protein: CASTGINEQFF. Written as DNA, the CDR3 is TGCGCCAGCACCGGCATCAATGAGCAGTTCTTC.

The V call is TRBV5-4, the J call TRBJ2-1, with D perhaps TRBD2 (6 bases). The CDR3 runs 16 residues. Germline CDR1 is SGHNT and CDR2 is YYREEE (reference sequence). V lost 3 bases and J lost 0, with 13 bases in between. The CDR3 DNA reads TGTGCCAGCAGCTGGGGAACTAGCAGCTCCTACAATGAGCAGTTCTTC. This codes for CASSWGTSSSYNEQFF.

The CDR3 sequence: CASSQGPSGEGDTQYF. The CDR3 nucleotides are TGTGCCAGCAGCCAAGGTCCATCGGGAGAAGGAGATACGCAGTATTTT. V is TRBV4-2 and J is TRBJ2-3; the D gene is possibly TRBD2 (6 bases). CDR1 and CDR2 from the germline V gene are LGHNA and YNFKEQ. Trimming removed 1 base at V and 5 bases at J, with 16 bases between. The CDR3 runs 16 residues.

The chain couples TRBV7-2 to TRBJ1-5, with D possibly matching TRBD1 (5 bases). The CDR3 consists of 13 residues. Per the germline V gene, CDR1 is SGHTA and CDR2 is FQGNSA. V was shortened by 4 bases and J by 4 bases, with 8 bases between the two germline ends. Here the CDR3 DNA reads TGTGCCAGCAGCTCAAGGGGTAATCAGCCCCAGCATTTT. Its translation is CASSSRGNQPQHF. The full variable domain, completed using reference TRBV7-2 and TRBJ1-5, is GAGVSQSPSNKVTEKGKDVELRCDPISGHTALYWYRQSLGQGLEFLIYFQGNSAPDKSGLPSDRFSAERTGGSVSTLTIQRTQQEDSAVYLCASSSRGNQPQHFGDGTRLSIL.

This clone was counted between two and nine times. The gene calls are TRBV5-6 and TRBJ1-1; 8 bases map to TRBD1. The CDR3 spans 16 residues. Germline V gives CDR1 SGHDT, CDR2 YYEEEE. Trimming took 3 bases from V and 1 from J; bases not matched to a gene: 8. CDR3 DNA: TGTGCCAGCAGCTATGTACGGACAGGGAAGAACACTGAAGCTTTCTTT. It is translated as CASSYVRTGKNTEAFF.

The chain couples TRBV5-6 to TRBJ1-2; the D gene is possibly TRBD1 (5 bases). The germline gives CDR1 SGHDT, CDR2 YYEEEE. V lost 2 bases, J lost 2 bases, and 10 bases lay in between. CDR3 length: 14 residues. In nucleotides, the CDR3 is TGTGCCAGCAGCTTACCGGGGCCAAACTATGGCTACACCTTC. It encodes CASSLPGPNYGYTF.

This clone was counted only a few times. This sequence joins TRBV30 and TRBJ2-7, with D possibly being TRBD2 (5 bases). Germline CDR1 reads GTSNPN; CDR2 reads SVGIG (reference sequence). The V end lost 3 bases, the J end lost 2 bases, and 20 bases lay between the germline ends. This CDR3 spans 16 amino acids. CDR3 in DNA: TGTGCCTGGAGCCGACTCCCCCGGGGTACTGCCTACGAGCAGTACTTC. It is translated as CAWSRLPRGTAYEQYF.

The chain joins TRBV5-1 to TRBJ1-6; a weak D match, TRBD1 (5 bases). Trimming took 6 bases from V and 6 from J, leaving 16 bases between them. Germline V lookup: CDR1 SGHRS, CDR2 YFSETQ. The CDR3 runs 15 residues. CDR3 loop: CASNLLGEGNSPLHF. DNA of the CDR3: TGCGCCAGCAACCTATTAGGGGAGGGTAATTCACCCCTCCACTTT.

There are a few counts of this clone. The rearrangement uses TRBV4-2 and TRBJ2-7; D is uncertain. This CDR3 is 13 amino acids long. V lost 0 bases, J lost 7 bases, and 10 bases lay in between. Germline V lookup: CDR1 LGHNA, CDR2 YNFKEQ. The CDR3 is CASSQDQMEEQYF. The CDR3 DNA follows: TGTGCCAGCAGCCAAGATCAGATGGAGGAGCAGTACTTC.

The V call is TRBV30, the J call TRBJ2-2; 7 nucleotides match TRBD2. CDR1 is GTSNPN, CDR2 SVGIG, per germline (reference sequence). The trim removed 4 bases at V and 1 base at J, leaving 0 bases unmatched. The length of the CDR3 is 13 residues. The CDR3 is CAWTSGNTGELFF. CDR3 sequence (DNA): TGTGCCTGGACTAGCGGGAACACCGGGGAGCTGTTTTTT.

This chain connects TRBV25-1 to TRBJ2-5; D gene ambiguous. CDR3 length equals 12 residues. Germline CDR1 reads MGHDK; CDR2 reads SYGVNS. Trimming left V 4 bases short and J 3 bases short, with 6 bases between. The CDR3 nucleotides read TGTGCCAGCAGTGGCCCGGAAGAGACCCAGTACTTC. Translated: CASSGPEETQYF.

The chain uses TRBV4-2 and TRBJ2-5, with a tentative D call TRBD2 (6 bases). Per germline, CDR1 LGHNA and CDR2 YNFKEQ. This CDR3 spans 15 amino acids. Trimming pared 3 bases from V and 1 base from J, leaving 12 bases between. CDR3 sequence reads: CASSQGAGGQETQYF. CDR3 DNA: TGTGCCAGCAGCCAGGGCGCCGGGGGCCAAGAGACCCAGTACTTC.